These T cell receptor beta chains were read from a single sample in a study of CD8+ T cells in alopecia areata. Clones were sequenced by immunoSEQ multiplex PCR, and TCRdb holds only the in-frame ones, with some missing. The sample has 200,000 to 250,000 clones; under 70% are singletons. The source material was CD4+ T cells sorted from blood, sampled around week 42, from a patient treated with tofacitinib. The receptors derive from a human donor with alopecia areata. The CDR3 runs from the conserved cysteine through the conserved F or W. A D gene is named only where the DNA matches it firmly. Some rows have no size entry. The others give once, few or many, or a class for an expanded clone.

TRBJ1-5 TRBV15 . . CATSRTRDSYQPQHF TGTGCCACCAGCAGAACCCGGGACTCTTATCAGCCCCAGCATTTT
TRBJ1-5 TRBV5-1 . TRBD1 CASSPGGQGTRNQPQHF TGCGCCAGCAGCCCAGGTGGACAGGGGACCCGCAATCAGCCCCAGCATTTT
TRBJ1-5 TRBV6-1 . . CASRRDRAQPQHF TGTGCCAGCAGGAGGGACCGGGCCCAGCCCCAGCATTTT
TRBJ2-7 TRBV5-1 . . CASSWTKGEQYF TGCGCCAGCAGCTGGACAAAGGGGGAGCAGTACTTC
TRBJ2-2 TRBV19 . . CATATGSRTGELFF TGTGCCACCGCGACGGGGTCCCGCACCGGGGAGCTGTTTTTT
TRBJ1-1 TRBV30 . TRBD1 CAWMDRGNTEAFF TGTGCCTGGATGGACAGGGGGAACACTGAAGCTTTCTTT
TRBJ1-2 TRBV25-1 . . CASSDGHLKGYTF TGTGCCAGCAGTGATGGACATCTCAAAGGCTACACCTTC
TRBJ1-1 TRBV29-1 . . CSVEGRDIRTNTEAFF TGCAGCGTTGAAGGGCGGGACATACGTACAAACACTGAAGCTTTCTTT
TRBJ2-7 TRBV2 few TRBD1 CASRTLRDRTYEQYF TGTGCCAGCAGAACCCTCCGGGACAGAACCTACGAGCAGTACTTC
TRBJ1-6 TRBV4-3 . . CASSQVLPSGGSPLHF TGCGCCAGCAGCCAAGTACTGCCCTCGGGGGGTTCACCCCTCCACTTT
TRBJ1-1 TRBV10-1 . . CASSAMGRGTEAFF TGCGCCAGCAGTGCGATGGGAAGGGGCACTGAAGCTTTCTTT
TRBJ1-1 TRBV5-1 . . CASSLKVNTEAFF TGCGCCAGCAGCTTGAAAGTGAACACTGAAGCTTTCTTT
TRBJ1-1 TRBV30 . . CAWSVGRITEAFF TGTGCCTGGAGTGTAGGACGGATCACTGAAGCTTTCTTT
TRBJ1-1 TRBV30 . TRBD1 CAWRGRQGWNTEAFF TGTGCCTGGAGGGGGAGACAGGGCTGGAACACTGAAGCTTTCTTT
TRBJ1-6 TRBV14 . TRBD1 CASSLGTGNSPLHF TGTGCCAGCAGCCTCGGGACAGGGAATTCACCCCTCCACTTT
TRBJ2-2 TRBV6-4 few . CASSHGTGELFF TGTGCCAGCAGCCACGGCACCGGGGAGCTGTTTTTT
TRBJ1-1 TRBV29-1 . TRBD1 CSAEGGGGTEAFF TGCAGCGCCGAGGGAGGGGGCGGAACTGAAGCTTTCTTT
TRBJ1-1 TRBV7-3 . . CASSIEKNTEAFF TGTGCCAGCAGCATCGAAAAGAACACTGAAGCTTTCTTT
TRBJ2-7 TRBV14 . TRBD1 CASSPGQGDYEQYF TGTGCCAGCAGCCCGGGACAGGGAGACTACGAGCAGTACTTC
TRBJ1-1 TRBV4-2 . . CASSGRTALNTEAFF TGTGCCAGCAGCGGTCGGACAGCCTTGAACACTGAAGCTTTCTTT
TRBJ1-2 TRBV29-1 few . CSVEGVDYGYTF TGCAGCGTTGAGGGTGTGGACTATGGCTACACCTTC
TRBJ2-1 TRBV20-1 . . CSARGTDEQFF TGCAGTGCCCGGGGAACAGATGAGCAGTTCTTC
TRBJ2-1 TRBV4-1 . . CASSQEGRVDYNEQFF TGCGCCAGCAGCCAAGAAGGCAGGGTGGACTACAATGAGCAGTTCTTC
TRBJ2-7 TRBV11-2 few . CASSLSLTGEGYEQYF TGTGCCAGCAGCTTATCCTTAACAGGGGAGGGCTACGAGCAGTACTTC
TRBJ2-6 TRBV11-2 . . CASSFSSISGANVLTF TGTGCCAGCAGCTTTAGTTCCATCTCTGGGGCCAACGTCCTGACTTTC
TRBJ2-3 TRBV29-1 . . CSVAGQTTDTQYF TGCAGCGTCGCGGGACAGACTACAGATACGCAGTATTTT
TRBJ2-1 TRBV10-3 . . CATGTATGNEQFF TGTGCCACCGGGACCGCGACGGGGAATGAGCAGTTCTTC
TRBJ2-1 TRBV4-2 . TRBD2 CASSQGLADYNEQFF TGTGCCAGCAGCCAAGGACTAGCGGATTACAATGAGCAGTTCTTC
TRBJ1-1 TRBV4-3 . . CASSQDGPGRAEAFF TGCGCCAGCAGCCAAGACGGTCCAGGAAGGGCTGAAGCTTTCTTT
TRBJ2-1 TRBV6-1 . . CASSEQGYEQFF TGTGCCAGCAGTGAACAGGGATATGAGCAGTTCTTC
TRBJ1-2 TRBV29-1 few . CSVEDQRDGYTF TGCAGCGTTGAAGATCAGAGAGATGGCTACACCTTC
TRBJ1-5 TRBV30 . . CAWSGTGNQPQHF TGTGCCTGGAGTGGTACAGGCAATCAGCCCCAGCATTTT
TRBJ1-5 TRBV19 . . CASSIEGFGNQPQHF TGTGCCAGTAGTATAGAAGGATTCGGCAATCAGCCCCAGCATTTT
TRBJ2-5 TRBV12-5 . . CASGLAGTQYF TGTGCTAGTGGTTTGGCGGGAACCCAGTACTTC
TRBJ2-2 TRBV29-1 . TRBD2 CSVGRDRTGELFF TGCAGCGTGGGGAGGGATCGCACCGGGGAGCTGTTTTTT
TRBJ1-1 TRBV29-1 . TRBD1 CSGDRDFEAFF TGCAGCGGCGACAGGGACTTTGAAGCTTTCTTT
TRBJ1-1 TRBV5-1 . . CASSPTDLSSTEAFF TGCGCCAGCAGCCCAACAGACCTCTCGAGTACTGAAGCTTTCTTT
TRBJ1-1 TRBV14 . . CASSQRGRLSTEAFF TGTGCCAGCAGCCAACGGGGACGATTAAGCACTGAAGCTTTCTTT
TRBJ2-7 TRBV9 . TRBD2 CASSVGPAGGPYEQYF TGTGCCAGCAGCGTAGGTCCAGCGGGGGGGCCCTACGAGCAGTACTTC
TRBJ2-3 TRBV30 . TRBD1 CACGTGNTDTQYF TGTGCCTGCGGGACAGGGAACACAGATACGCAGTATTTT
TRBJ1-5 TRBV7-6 . TRBD1 CASSLETGVQPQHF TGTGCCAGCAGCTTAGAGACAGGGGTGCAGCCCCAGCATTTT
TRBJ1-5 TRBV19 many TRBD1 CASSIPARLRQGNQPQHF TGTGCCAGTAGTATACCCGCGCGGTTGAGACAGGGGAATCAGCCCCAGCATTTT
TRBJ1-2 TRBV30 . . CAWKDYYGYTF TGTGCCTGGAAGGATTACTATGGCTACACCTTC
TRBJ2-1 TRBV7-2 . . CASSLTGALYNEQFF TGTGCCAGCAGCTTAACGGGGGCTCTCTACAATGAGCAGTTCTTC
TRBJ2-1 TRBV5-6 . TRBD2 CASTQLRSGDPGEQFF TGTGCCAGCACCCAATTAAGAAGCGGGGACCCGGGGGAGCAGTTCTTC
TRBJ2-5 TRBV29-1 . . CSVEARLSQETQYF TGCAGCGTTGAAGCAAGGCTATCCCAAGAGACCCAGTACTTC
TRBJ1-2 TRBV30 . TRBD1 CAWQGDYYGYTF TGTGCCTGGCAGGGGGACTACTATGGCTACACCTTC
TRBJ1-2 TRBV29-1 once . CSVEGLSMGYTF TGCAGCGTTGAAGGCCTGTCAATGGGCTACACCTTC